The 22 T cell receptor beta chains given below trace back to one sample, sequenced in a study of T cell repertoires in cytomegalovirus infection. For these TCRs, the target antigens are not known. TCRdb fed the reads into MiXCR, producing one record per CDR3 protein. The profile shows around 900,000 distinct CDR3 sequences, 25% to 40% of them singletons. The sequencing here drew on cultured CD8+ T cells from PBMCs, taken from culture after CMV antigen stimulation. These receptors were collected from a human donor in good health (CMV status not recorded). Some clones in this sample may be carry-over from other donors' samples.

This clonotype was found many times. The rearrangement links TRBV7-2 to TRBJ2-1, with D unresolved. CDR3 size: 12 residues. Germline V gene sequence: CDR1 SGHTA, CDR2 FQGNSA. Trimming took 2 bases from V and 6 from J, leaving 5 bases between them. The CDR3 coding sequence is TGTGCCAGCAGCTTAAATTCCAATGAGCAGTTCTTC. Residues: CASSLNSNEQFF.

The table lists this clonotype with a few counts. The rearrangement uses TRBV28 and TRBJ2-2; 11 nucleotides line up with TRBD2. The CDR3 extends over 22 amino acids. Germline V CDR1 and CDR2: MDHEN, SYDVKM. V trimming: 8 bases; J trimming: 5 bases; junction bases outside the gene matches: 28. The chain's CDR3 is CASARQGYTTSGGKRETGELFF. In nucleotides, the CDR3 is TGTGCCAGCGCGCGACAGGGATACACAACTAGCGGGGGAAAAAGGGAAACCGGGGAGCTGTTTTTT. Looking up the rest from reference TRBV28 and TRBJ2-2 gives the full variable domain: DVKVTQSSRYLVKRTGEKVFLECVQDMDHENMFWYRQDPGLGLRLIYFSYDVKMKEKGDIPEGYSVSREKKERFSLILESASTNQTSMYLCASARQGYTTSGGKRETGELFFGEGSRLTVL.

This rearrangement joins TRBV11-2 to TRBJ2-1, with 11 bases that match TRBD2. CDR1 is SGHAT, CDR2 FQNNGV, per germline. Losses at the gene ends were 0 bases for V and 3 bases for J; bases not matched to a gene: 7. The CDR3 has 18 amino acids. The CDR3 DNA reads as TGTGCCAGCAGCTTAGATCTGACTAGCGGGGCGAACTACAATGAGCAGTTCTTC. Protein sequence: CASSLDLTSGANYNEQFF.

The CDR3 protein is CASPYVRGSYNEQFF. CDR3 sequence (DNA): TGTGCCAGCCCCTACGTGAGGGGCTCCTACAATGAGCAGTTCTTC. The chain carries TRBV7-3 and TRBJ2-1; D may be TRBD1 or TRBD2 (5 bases each). The germline V and J ends were trimmed by 8 bases and 0 bases, with 14 bases remaining between them. This CDR3 has 15 residues. Germline-derived CDR1 and CDR2 are SGHTA and FQGTGA.

This clonotype came up a few times. The V and J genes are TRBV19 and TRBJ2-5; possibly TRBD1 for D (6 bases). Germline V CDR1 and CDR2: LNHDA, SQIVND (reference sequence). This CDR3 is 16 amino acids long. The germline V and J ends were trimmed by 3 bases and 0 bases, with 14 bases remaining between them. CDR3: CASSIGSRGNQETQYF. In DNA, the CDR3 is TGTGCCAGTAGTATTGGTTCCAGGGGAAACCAAGAGACCCAGTACTTC.

Note on this clonotype: Mismatch with germline at one junction end may stem from a read error. This rearrangement joins TRBV4-1 to TRBJ2-1, with 11 bases identical to TRBD2. The CDR3 is made up of 13 amino acids. CDR1 and CDR2 from the germline V gene are MGHRA and YSYEKL. The CDR3 is CASSQDTLAGAYF. CDR3 in DNA: TGCGCCAGCAGCCAAGATACACTAGCGGGGGCTTACTTC.

As DNA, the CDR3 is TGCAGTGCTGCCGACGGCCATCCCGCCGAGCAGTACTTC. Translated: CSAADGHPAEQYF. The V and J genes are TRBV20-1 and TRBJ2-7; D gene ambiguous. Germline CDR1 reads DFQATT; CDR2 reads SNEGSKA (reference sequence). The V gene lost 5 bases and the J gene lost 6 bases, with 17 bases spanning the gap. The CDR3 spans 13 residues.

This clonotype was counted at least ten times. The rearrangement uses TRBV12-3 or TRBV12-4 and TRBJ2-7; 7 nucleotides match TRBD1. V trimming: 2 bases; J trimming: 5 bases; junction bases outside the gene matches: 0. The CDR3 runs 12 residues. CDR3 bases: TGTGCCAGCAGTTTAACAGGGGACGAGCAGTACGTC. It encodes CASSLTGDEQYV.

This chain uses TRBV7-9 with TRBJ1-1, with TRBD1 as a possible D gene (6 bases). Trimming pared 8 bases from V and 3 bases from J, leaving 19 bases between. Germline CDR1 and CDR2: SEHNR and FQNEAQ (reference sequence). The CDR3 is made up of 15 amino acids. CDR3 loop: CASWEGGGLDTEAFF. In nucleotides, the CDR3 is TGTGCCAGCTGGGAGGGAGGGGGACTTGACACTGAAGCTTTCTTT.

At least ten counts were recorded for this clonotype. The rearrangement joins TRBV7-9 to TRBJ2-2, with TRBD2 as a possible D gene (5 bases). The V gene's germline CDR1 is SEHNR and CDR2 FQNEAQ (reference sequence). CDR3 length: 13 amino acids. Trimming stripped 10 bases from V and 5 bases from J, with 14 bases between. Written as DNA, the CDR3 is TGTGCCATCGCAAGCGGCGGAACCGGGGAGCTGTTTTTT. Translation: CAIASGGTGELFF.

The chain links TRBV7-2 to TRBJ2-1; no definite D call. The V gene lost 1 base and the J gene lost 4 bases, with 8 bases spanning the gap. CDR1 and CDR2 from the germline V gene are SGHTA and FQGNSA. The CDR3 length is 14 residues. CDR3 sequence reads: CASSLELPYNEQFF. As DNA, the CDR3 is TGTGCCAGCAGCTTAGAACTCCCATACAATGAGCAGTTCTTC.

This clonotype has just one count. The V gene is TRBV2, the J gene TRBJ1-1; D gene uncertain. V was pared by 3 bases and J by 3 bases, with 17 bases between. Germline V gene sequence: CDR1 SNHLY, CDR2 FYNNEI. This CDR3 comprises 16 residues. CDR3 region: CASSDPPATRDTEAFF. The CDR3, as DNA: TGTGCCAGCAGTGACCCGCCCGCAACTCGGGACACTGAAGCTTTCTTT.

About this clonotype: At one of its ends the junction is not consistent with the germline gene, which may arise from a read error. This chain joins TRBV7-6 and TRBJ2-3; D not certain. Germline V gives CDR1 SGHVS, CDR2 FNYEAQ. The CDR3 length is 11 residues. CDR3 DNA: TGTGCCAGCAGCTTAGGTGATATGCAGTATTTT. Protein: CASSLGDMQYF.

This clonotype was seen a few times. V is TRBV27 and J is TRBJ1-2, with D tentatively TRBD1 (5 bases). This CDR3 has 15 amino acids. Per the germline V gene, CDR1 is MNHEY and CDR2 is SMNVEV (reference sequence). V dropped 6 bases and J dropped 5 bases, with 19 bases sitting between them. This CDR3 reads CASSSTSGPNYGYTF. The DNA for the CDR3 is TGTGCCAGCAGCTCCACGTCGGGACCCAATTATGGCTACACCTTC.

This clonotype was observed a few times. V is TRBV12-3 or TRBV12-4 and J is TRBJ1-1, with D hard to call. The V end was cut by 3 bases, the J end by 4 bases, with 12 bases between. The CDR3 is made up of 14 amino acids. CDR3 coding DNA: TGTGCCAGCAGTTTTCAGGAGACCATCACTGAAGCTTTCTTT. Amino acid sequence: CASSFQETITEAFF.

Of note for this clonotype: At one end the junction does not follow the germline gene, possibly because of a read error. Written as DNA, the CDR3 is TGTGCCAGCATGGACGGCACTGGAGCTTTCTTT. Encoded protein: CASMDGTGAFF. The chain carries TRBV6-2 or TRBV6-3 and TRBJ1-1; D gene unclear. The germline gives CDR1 MNHEY, CDR2 SVGEGT. The CDR3 contains 11 residues.

CDR3 coding DNA: TGTGCCAGCGCGGGTCCTTTCACGGGACAGGGAGAGACTGAGCAGTTCTTC. This gives the protein CASAGPFTGQGETEQFF. This chain uses TRBV7-8 with TRBJ2-1, with 9 bases identical to TRBD1. Trimming cost V 8 bases and J 9 bases; bases outside gene matches: 20. The length of the CDR3 is 17 residues. Germline CDR1 reads SGHVS; CDR2 reads FQNEAQ.

This clonotype was detected a few times. V usage is TRBV7-6 and J usage is TRBJ2-3; D is ambiguous. The CDR3 runs to 14 residues. The germline V gene has CDR1 SGHVS and CDR2 FNYEAQ. Trimming pared 2 bases from V and 1 base from J, leaving 7 bases between. CDR3 in amino acids: CASSLYAGTDTQYF. Here the CDR3 DNA reads TGTGCCAGCAGCTTATATGCTGGCACAGATACGCAGTATTTT.

The V gene is TRBV28, the J gene TRBJ2-3; 13 bases map to TRBD2. The ends lost 5 bases at V and 1 base at J; junction bases unmatched: 9. The germline V gene encodes CDR1 MDHEN and CDR2 SYDVKM. The CDR3 contains 18 residues. CDR3 in amino acids: CASSISWTSGGRTDTQYF. CDR3 DNA: TGTGCCAGCAGTATCTCGTGGACTAGCGGGGGCCGCACAGATACGCAGTATTTT.

The CDR3 loop reads CASTPTGGSFIDTEAFF. DNA of the CDR3: TGTGCCAGTACCCCGACAGGGGGGAGCTTTATTGACACTGAAGCTTTCTTT. This rearrangement joins TRBV19 to TRBJ1-1, with 9 bases that match TRBD1. The CDR3 is 17 amino acids. J was trimmed by 3 bases and V by 7 bases; bases with no gene match: 15. Germline CDR1 LNHDA, CDR2 SQIVND (reference sequence).

The chain has TRBV12-3 or TRBV12-4 and TRBJ2-3; no firm D call. V lost 8 bases and J 2 bases, leaving 8 bases between the germline ends. The CDR3 covers 12 residues. The CDR3 DNA follows: TGTGCCAGCCGTCCTAACACAGATACGCAGTATTTT. It codes for CASRPNTDTQYF.

This sequence joins TRBV5-6 and TRBJ1-5; D might be TRBD1 (6 bases). There are 15 residues in the CDR3. The germline V gene has CDR1 SGHDT and CDR2 YYEEEE. V lost 6 bases and J 1 base, leaving 14 bases between the germline ends. CDR3 coding DNA: TGTGCCAGCACCGTGGGAGGACAGAGCAATCAGCCCCAGCATTTT. Amino acid sequence: CASTVGGQSNQPQHF.